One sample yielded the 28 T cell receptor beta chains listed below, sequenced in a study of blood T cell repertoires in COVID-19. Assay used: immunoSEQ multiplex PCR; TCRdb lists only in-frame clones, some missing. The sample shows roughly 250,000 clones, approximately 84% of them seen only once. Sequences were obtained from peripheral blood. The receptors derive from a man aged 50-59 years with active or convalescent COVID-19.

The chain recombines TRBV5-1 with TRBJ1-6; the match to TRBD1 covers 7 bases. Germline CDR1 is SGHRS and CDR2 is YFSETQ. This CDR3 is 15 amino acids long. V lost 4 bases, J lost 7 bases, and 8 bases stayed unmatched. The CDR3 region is CASSGTGDGNSPLHF. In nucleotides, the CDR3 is TGCGCCAGCAGCGGCACAGGGGATGGCAATTCACCCCTCCACTTT.

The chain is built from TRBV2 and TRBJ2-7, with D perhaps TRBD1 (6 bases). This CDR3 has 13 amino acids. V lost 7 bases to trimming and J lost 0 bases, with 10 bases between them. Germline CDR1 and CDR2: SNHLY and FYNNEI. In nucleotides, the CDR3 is TGTGCCAGCACAGGGGTGCTCTCCTACGAGCAGTACTTC. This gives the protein CASTGVLSYEQYF.

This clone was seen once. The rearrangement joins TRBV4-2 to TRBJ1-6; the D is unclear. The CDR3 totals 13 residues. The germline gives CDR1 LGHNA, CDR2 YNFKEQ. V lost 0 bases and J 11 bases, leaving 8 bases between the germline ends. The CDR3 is CASSQETAAPLHF. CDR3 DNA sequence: TGTGCCAGCAGCCAAGAGACGGCGGCACCCCTCCACTTT.

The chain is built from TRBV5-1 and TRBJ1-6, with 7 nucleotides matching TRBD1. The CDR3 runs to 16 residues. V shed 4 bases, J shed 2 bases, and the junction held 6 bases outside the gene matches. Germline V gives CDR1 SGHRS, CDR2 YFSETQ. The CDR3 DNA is TGCGCCAGCAGCCTGGACAGGTGGACCTATAATTCACCCCTCCACTTT. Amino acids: CASSLDRWTYNSPLHF. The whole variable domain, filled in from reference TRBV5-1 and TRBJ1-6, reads KAGVTQTPRYLIKTRGQQVTLSCSPISGHRSVSWYQQTPGQGLQFLFEYFSETQRNKGNFPGRFSGRQFSNSRSEMNVSTLELGDSALYLCASSLDRWTYNSPLHFGNGTRLTVT.

CDR3: CASSALSGPSTDTQYF. The CDR3 nucleotides are TGCGCCAGCAGCGCCCTTAGCGGTCCTAGCACAGATACGCAGTATTTT. This rearrangement joins TRBV5-1 to TRBJ2-3, with D maybe TRBD2 (6 bases). Germline V gene lookup returns CDR1 SGHRS and CDR2 YFSETQ. V lost 4 bases and J 0 bases, leaving 15 bases between the germline ends. The CDR3 is 16 amino acids.

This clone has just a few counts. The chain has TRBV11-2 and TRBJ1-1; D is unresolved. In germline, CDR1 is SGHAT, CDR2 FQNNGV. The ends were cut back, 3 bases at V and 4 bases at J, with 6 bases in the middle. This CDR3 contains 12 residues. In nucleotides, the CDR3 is TGTGCCAGCAGCTTTGCGGGCACTGAAGCTTTCTTT. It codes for CASSFAGTEAFF. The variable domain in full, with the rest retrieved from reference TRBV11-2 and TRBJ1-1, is EAGVAQSPRYKIIEKRQSVAFWCNPISGHATLYWYQQILGQGPKLLIQFQNNGVVDDSQLPKDRFSAERLKGVDSTLKIQPAKLEDSAVYLCASSFAGTEAFFGQGTRLTVV.

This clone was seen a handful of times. This chain's CDR3 is CASSPRGTGGSNQPQHF. The CDR3, as DNA: TGTGCCAGCAGTCCTCGCGGGACAGGGGGAAGCAATCAGCCCCAGCATTTT. The J gene is TRBJ1-5, the V gene TRBV6-4, with 11 bases aligning to TRBD1. The CDR3 spans 17 residues. V lost 5 bases and J lost 1; bases outside the gene matches: 7. Germline V lookup: CDR1 MRHNA, CDR2 SNTAGT.

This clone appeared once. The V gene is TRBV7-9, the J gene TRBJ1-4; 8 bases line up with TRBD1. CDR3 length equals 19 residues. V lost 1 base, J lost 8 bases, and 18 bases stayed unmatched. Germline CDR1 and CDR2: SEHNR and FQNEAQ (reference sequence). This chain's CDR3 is CASSLDGWQGAQKKEKLFF. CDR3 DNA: TGTGCCAGCAGCTTAGATGGATGGCAGGGGGCGCAGAAGAAAGAAAAACTGTTTTTT.

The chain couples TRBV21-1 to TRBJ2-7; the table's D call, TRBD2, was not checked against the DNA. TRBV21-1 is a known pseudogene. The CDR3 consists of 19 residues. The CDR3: CASSPRRWGSGGASGEQYF. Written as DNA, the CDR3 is TGTGCCAGCAGCCCCCGCCGTTGGGGCAGCGGGGGGGCTTCCGGCGAGCAGTACTTC.

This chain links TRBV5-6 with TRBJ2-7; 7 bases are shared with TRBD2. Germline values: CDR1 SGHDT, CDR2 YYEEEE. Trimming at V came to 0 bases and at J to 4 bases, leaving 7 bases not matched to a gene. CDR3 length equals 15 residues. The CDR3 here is CASSLATGAGYEQYF. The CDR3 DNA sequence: TGTGCCAGCAGCTTGGCGACGGGAGCGGGGTACGAGCAGTACTTC.

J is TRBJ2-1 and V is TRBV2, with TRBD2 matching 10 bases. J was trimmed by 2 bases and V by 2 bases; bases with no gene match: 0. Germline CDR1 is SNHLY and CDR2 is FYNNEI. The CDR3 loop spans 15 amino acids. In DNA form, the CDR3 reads TGTGCCAGCAGTGAAAGCGGGGGGGCCTACAATGAGCAGTTCTTC. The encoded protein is CASSESGGAYNEQFF.

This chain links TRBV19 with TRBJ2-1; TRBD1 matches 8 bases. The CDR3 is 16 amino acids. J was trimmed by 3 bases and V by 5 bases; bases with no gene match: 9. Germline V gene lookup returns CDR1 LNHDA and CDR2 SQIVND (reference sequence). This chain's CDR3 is CASSVRGLDFYNEQFF. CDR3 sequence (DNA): TGTGCCAGTAGTGTCAGGGGGCTTGACTTCTACAATGAGCAGTTCTTC.

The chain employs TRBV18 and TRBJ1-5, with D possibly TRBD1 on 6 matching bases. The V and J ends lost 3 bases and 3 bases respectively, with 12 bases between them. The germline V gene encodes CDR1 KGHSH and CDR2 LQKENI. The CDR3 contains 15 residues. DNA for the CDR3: TGTGCCAGCTCACCCCAGACAGGAGACAATCAGCCCCAGCATTTT. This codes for CASSPQTGDNQPQHF. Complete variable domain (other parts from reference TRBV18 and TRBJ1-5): NAGVMQNPRHLVRRRGQEARLRCSPMKGHSHVYWYRQLPEEGLKFMVYLQKENIIDESGMPKERFSAEFPKEGPSILRIQQVVRGDSAAYFCASSPQTGDNQPQHFGDGTRLSIL.

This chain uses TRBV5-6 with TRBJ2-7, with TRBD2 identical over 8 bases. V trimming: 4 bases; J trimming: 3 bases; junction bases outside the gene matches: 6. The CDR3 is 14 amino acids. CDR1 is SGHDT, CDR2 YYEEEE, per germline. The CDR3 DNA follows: TGTGCCAGCAGCCCGGGGGGGGGCTTCTACGAGCAGTACTTC. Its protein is CASSPGGGFYEQYF.

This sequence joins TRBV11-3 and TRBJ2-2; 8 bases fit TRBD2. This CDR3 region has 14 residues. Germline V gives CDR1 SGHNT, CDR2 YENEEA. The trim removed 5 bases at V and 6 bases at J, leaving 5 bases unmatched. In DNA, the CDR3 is TGTGCCAGCAGCCCCAGGACTAGCCCCGGGGAGCTGTTTTTT. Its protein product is CASSPRTSPGELFF.

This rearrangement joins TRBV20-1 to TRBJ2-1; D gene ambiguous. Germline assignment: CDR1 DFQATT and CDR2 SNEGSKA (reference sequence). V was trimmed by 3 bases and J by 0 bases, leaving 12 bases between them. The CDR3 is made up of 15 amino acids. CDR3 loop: CSASRSFSSYNEQFF. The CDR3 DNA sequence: TGCAGTGCTAGTAGGAGTTTCAGCTCCTACAATGAGCAGTTCTTC.

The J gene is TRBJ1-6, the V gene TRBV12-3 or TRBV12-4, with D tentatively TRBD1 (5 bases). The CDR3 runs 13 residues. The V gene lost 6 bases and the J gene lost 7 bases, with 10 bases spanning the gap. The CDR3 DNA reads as TGTGCCAGCAGGGGGACTGGGAATTCACCCCTCCACTTT. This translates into CASRGTGNSPLHF.

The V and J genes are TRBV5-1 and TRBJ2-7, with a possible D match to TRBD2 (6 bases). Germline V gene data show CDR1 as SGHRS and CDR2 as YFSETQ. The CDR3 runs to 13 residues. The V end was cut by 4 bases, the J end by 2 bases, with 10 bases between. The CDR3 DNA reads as TGCGCCAGCAGCGGGGGGTCAACCTACGAGCAGTACTTC. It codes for CASSGGSTYEQYF.

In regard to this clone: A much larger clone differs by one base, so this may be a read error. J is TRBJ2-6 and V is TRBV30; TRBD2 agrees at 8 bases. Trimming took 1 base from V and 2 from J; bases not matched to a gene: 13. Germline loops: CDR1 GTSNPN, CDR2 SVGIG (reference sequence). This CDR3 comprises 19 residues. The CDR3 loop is CAWSAGRGGKGPGANVLTF. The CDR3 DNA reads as TGTGCCTGGAGTGCGGGCCGGGGGGGAAAGGGGCCTGGGGCCAACGTCCTGACTTTC.

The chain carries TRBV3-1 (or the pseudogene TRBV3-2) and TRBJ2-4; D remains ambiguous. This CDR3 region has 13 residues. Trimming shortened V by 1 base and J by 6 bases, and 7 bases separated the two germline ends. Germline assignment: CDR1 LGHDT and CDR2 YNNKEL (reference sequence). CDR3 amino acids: CASSQGLLNIQYF. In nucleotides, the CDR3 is TGTGCCAGCAGCCAAGGACTGCTAAACATTCAGTACTTC.

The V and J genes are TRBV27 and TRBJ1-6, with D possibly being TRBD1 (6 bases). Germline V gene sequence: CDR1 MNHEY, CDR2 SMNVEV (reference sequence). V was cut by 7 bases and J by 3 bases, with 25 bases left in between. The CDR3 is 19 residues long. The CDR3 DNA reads TGTGCCAGCACCCTAAGGCCGGGCTGGGGAGGGGGCTATAATTCACCCCTCCACTTT. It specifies CASTLRPGWGGGYNSPLHF.

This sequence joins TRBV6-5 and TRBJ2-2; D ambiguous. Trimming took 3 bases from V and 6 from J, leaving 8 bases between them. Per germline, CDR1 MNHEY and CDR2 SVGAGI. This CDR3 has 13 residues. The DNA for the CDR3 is TGTGCCAGCAGTTATGCCCCGGCCGGGGAGCTGTTTTTT. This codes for CASSYAPAGELFF.

The CDR3 loop is CASKSGYEQYF. CDR3 in DNA: TGTGCCAGTAAGAGCGGCTACGAGCAGTACTTC. The chain couples TRBV19 to TRBJ2-7, with TRBD2 as a possible D gene (5 bases). Per the germline V gene, CDR1 is LNHDA and CDR2 is SQIVND (reference sequence). Trimming pared 7 bases from V and 3 bases from J, leaving 7 bases between. CDR3 length: 11 residues. The full variable domain, its missing parts supplied by reference TRBV19 and TRBJ2-7, is DGGITQSPKYLFRKEGQNVTLSCEQNLNHDAMYWYRQDPGQGLRLIYYSQIVNDFQKGDIAEGYSVSREKKESFPLTVTSAQKNPTAFYLCASKSGYEQYFGPGTRLTVT.

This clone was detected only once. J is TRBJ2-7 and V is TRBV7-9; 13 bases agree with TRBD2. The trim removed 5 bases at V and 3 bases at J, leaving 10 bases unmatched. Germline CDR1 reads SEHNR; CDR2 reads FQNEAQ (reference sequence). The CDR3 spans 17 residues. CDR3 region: CASSRGLAGAPLYEQYF. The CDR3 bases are TGTGCCAGCAGCCGCGGACTAGCGGGGGCTCCACTCTACGAGCAGTACTTC.

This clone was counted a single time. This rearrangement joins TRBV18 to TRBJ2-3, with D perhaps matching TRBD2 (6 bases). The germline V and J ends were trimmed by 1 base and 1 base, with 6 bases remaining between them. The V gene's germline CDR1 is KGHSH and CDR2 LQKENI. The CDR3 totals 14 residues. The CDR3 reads CASSPRGGTDTQYF. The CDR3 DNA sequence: TGTGCCAGCTCACCACGCGGGGGCACAGATACGCAGTATTTT.

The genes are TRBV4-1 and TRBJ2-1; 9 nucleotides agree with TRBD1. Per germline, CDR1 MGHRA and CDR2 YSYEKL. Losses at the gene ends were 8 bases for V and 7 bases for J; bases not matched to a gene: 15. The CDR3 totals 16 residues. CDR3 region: CASRDRDRVLRNEQFF. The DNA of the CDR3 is TGCGCCAGCCGAGACCGGGACAGGGTTCTGAGGAATGAGCAGTTCTTC.

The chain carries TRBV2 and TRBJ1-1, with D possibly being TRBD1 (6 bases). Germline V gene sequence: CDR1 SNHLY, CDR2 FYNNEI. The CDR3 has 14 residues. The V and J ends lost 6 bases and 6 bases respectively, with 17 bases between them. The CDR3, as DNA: TGTGCCAGCAGGGAAACAGGGTTGGGCGCTGAAGCTTTCTTT. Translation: CASRETGLGAEAFF. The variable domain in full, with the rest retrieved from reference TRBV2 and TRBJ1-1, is EPEVTQTPSHQVTQMGQEVILRCVPISNHLYFYWYRQILGQKVEFLVSFYNNEISEKSEIFDDQFSVERPDGSNFTLKIRSTKLEDSAMYFCASRETGLGAEAFFGQGTRLTVV.

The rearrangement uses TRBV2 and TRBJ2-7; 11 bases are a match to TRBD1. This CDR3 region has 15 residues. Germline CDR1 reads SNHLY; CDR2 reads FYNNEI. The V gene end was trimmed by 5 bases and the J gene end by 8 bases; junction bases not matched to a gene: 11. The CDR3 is CASSLGAGQGAKQYF. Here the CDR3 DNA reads TGTGCCAGCAGTTTGGGGGCAGGACAGGGGGCCAAGCAGTACTTC.